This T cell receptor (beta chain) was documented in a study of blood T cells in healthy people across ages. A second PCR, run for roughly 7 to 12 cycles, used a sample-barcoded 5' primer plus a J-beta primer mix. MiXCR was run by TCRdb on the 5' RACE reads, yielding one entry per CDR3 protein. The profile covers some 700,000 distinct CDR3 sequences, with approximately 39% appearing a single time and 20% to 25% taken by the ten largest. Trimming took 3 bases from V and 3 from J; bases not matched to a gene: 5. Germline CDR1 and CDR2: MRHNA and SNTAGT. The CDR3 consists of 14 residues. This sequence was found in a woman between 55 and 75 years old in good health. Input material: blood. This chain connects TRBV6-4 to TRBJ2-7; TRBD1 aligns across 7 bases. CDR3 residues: CASSDLGDSYEQYF. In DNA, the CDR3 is TGTGCCAGCAGTGATTTGGGGGACAGCTACGAGCAGTACTTC.